This TCR beta chain was obtained from a study of T cells expressing NK-cell markers. Study details: Sequencing of TCR beta repertoires drew on sorted CD3+CD56+NKG2C+, CD3+CD56+NKG2C- and CD3+CD56-NKG2C+ T cells.

Libraries used 5'RACE template switching adding universal primer site and UMIs. Following a re-call of the 5' RACE reads, TCRdb has one entry per CDR3 protein and lacks DNA. The sample yields approximately 460,000 distinct CDR3 sequences, of which the top ten take up approximately 7%. Concerning this clonotype itself: The antigen remains undetermined.

Germline lookup yields CDR1 DFQATT and CDR2 SNEGSKA (reference sequence). The CDR3 has 14 residues. Overall study findings and caveats: Certain NKG2C+ T cell clones were expanded, and their HCMV specificity remained unclear. Dominant NKG2C+ clonotypes accounted for about 1.0-8% of CD8+ T cells in about six donors.

V gene TRBV20-1 combines with J gene TRBJ2-1; checking the TCRdb D call of TRBD1 is not possible without DNA. Input material: blood T cells: a sorted CD56 or NKG2C T cell subset, CD4+ or CD8+ T cells, or bulk PBMC T cells (not recorded which). The origin of this receptor is a woman aged 18-70 years in good health. The chain's CDR3 is CSATGGSSYNEQFF.